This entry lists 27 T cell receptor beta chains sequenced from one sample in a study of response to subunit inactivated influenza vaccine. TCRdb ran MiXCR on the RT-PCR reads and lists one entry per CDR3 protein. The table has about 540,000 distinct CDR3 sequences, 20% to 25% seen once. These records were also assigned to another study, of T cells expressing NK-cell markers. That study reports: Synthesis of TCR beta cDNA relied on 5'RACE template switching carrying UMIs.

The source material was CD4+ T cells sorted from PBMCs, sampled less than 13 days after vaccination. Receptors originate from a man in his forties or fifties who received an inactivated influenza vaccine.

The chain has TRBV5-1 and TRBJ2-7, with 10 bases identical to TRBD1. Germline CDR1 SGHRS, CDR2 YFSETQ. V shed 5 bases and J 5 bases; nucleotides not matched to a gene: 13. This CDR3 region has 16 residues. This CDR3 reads CASSWGQGKVGHEQYF. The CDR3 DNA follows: TGCGCCAGCAGTTGGGGACAGGGGAAGGTAGGCCACGAGCAGTACTTC.

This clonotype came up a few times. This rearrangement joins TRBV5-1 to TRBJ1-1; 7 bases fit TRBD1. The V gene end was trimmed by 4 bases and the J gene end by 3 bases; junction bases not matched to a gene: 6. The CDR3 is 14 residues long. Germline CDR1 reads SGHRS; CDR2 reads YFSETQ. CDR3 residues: CASSPGGLDTEAFF. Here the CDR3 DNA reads TGCGCCAGCAGCCCAGGGGGACTGGACACTGAAGCTTTCTTT.

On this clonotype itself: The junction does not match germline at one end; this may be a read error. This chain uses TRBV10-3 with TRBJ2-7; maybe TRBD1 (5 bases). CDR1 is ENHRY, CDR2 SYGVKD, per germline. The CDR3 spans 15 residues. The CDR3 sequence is CAISEEAGNSYEQYF. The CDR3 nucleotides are TGTGCCATCAGTGAGGAAGCAGGGAACTCCTATGAGCAGTACTTC.

This CDR3 reads CASSFPDRDYEQYF. The CDR3 DNA reads TGTGCCAGCAGTTTCCCGGACAGGGACTACGAGCAGTACTTC. This chain links TRBV28 with TRBJ2-7; TRBD1 agrees at 8 bases. V gave up 3 bases and J gave up 3 bases; unmatched junction bases: 4. CDR1 is MDHEN and CDR2 is SYDVKM in the germline V gene. This CDR3 contains 14 residues.

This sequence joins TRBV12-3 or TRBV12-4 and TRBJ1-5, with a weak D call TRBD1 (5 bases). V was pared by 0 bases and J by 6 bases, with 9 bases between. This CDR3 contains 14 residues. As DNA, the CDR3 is TGTGCCAGCAGTTTAGCCAGGGTAACTCAGCCCCAGCATTTT. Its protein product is CASSLARVTQPQHF.

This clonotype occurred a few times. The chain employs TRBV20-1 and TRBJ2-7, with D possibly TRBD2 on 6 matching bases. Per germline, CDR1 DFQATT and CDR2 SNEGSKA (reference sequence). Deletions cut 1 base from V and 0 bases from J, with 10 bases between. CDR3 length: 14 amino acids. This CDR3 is CSARGRDFSYEQYF. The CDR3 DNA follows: TGCAGTGCTAGAGGCCGGGACTTCTCCTACGAGCAGTACTTC.

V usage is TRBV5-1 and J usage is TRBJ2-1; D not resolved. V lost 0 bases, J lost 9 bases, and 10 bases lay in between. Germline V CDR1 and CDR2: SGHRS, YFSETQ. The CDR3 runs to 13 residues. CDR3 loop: CASSLDPGSEQFF. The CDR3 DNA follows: TGCGCCAGCAGCTTGGATCCCGGCTCTGAGCAGTTCTTC.

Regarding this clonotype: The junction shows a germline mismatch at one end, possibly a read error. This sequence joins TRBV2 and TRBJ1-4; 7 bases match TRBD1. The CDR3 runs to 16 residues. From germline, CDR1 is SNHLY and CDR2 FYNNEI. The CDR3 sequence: CASSEDRVKANEKLFF. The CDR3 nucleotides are TGTGCCAGCAGCGAAGACAGGGTTAAGGCTAATGAAAAACTGTTTTTT.

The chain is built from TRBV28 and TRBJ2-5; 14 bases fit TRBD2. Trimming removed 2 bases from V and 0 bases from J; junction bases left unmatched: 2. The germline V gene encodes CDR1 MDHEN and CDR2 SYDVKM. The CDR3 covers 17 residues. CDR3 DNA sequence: TGTGCCAGCAGTTTAGGACTAGCGGGAGGTAACCAAGAGACCCAGTACTTC. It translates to CASSLGLAGGNQETQYF.

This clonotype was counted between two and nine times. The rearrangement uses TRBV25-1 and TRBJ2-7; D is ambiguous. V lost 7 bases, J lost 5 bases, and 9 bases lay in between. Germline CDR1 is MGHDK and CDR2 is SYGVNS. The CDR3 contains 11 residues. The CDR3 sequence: CASTRSDEQYF. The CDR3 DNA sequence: TGTGCCAGCACGCGGTCAGACGAGCAGTACTTC.

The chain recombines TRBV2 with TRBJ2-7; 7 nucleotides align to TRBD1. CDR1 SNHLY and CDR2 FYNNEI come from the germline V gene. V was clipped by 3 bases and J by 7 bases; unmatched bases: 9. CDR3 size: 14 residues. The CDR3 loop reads CASSDWDSPLEQYF. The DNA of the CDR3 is TGTGCCAGCAGTGACTGGGACAGTCCTTTGGAGCAGTACTTC.

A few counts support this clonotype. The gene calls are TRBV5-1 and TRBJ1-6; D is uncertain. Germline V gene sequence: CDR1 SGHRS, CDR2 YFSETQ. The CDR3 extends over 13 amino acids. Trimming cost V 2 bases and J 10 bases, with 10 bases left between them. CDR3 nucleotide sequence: TGCGCCAGCAGCTTTGGTACGGGGTCACCCCTCCACTTT. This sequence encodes CASSFGTGSPLHF.

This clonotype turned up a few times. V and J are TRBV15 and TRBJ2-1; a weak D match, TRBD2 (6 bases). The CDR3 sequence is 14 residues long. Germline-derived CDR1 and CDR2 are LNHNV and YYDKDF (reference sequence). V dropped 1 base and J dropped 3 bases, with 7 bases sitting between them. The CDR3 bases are TGTGCCACCAGCAGAGGACTAGTCTACAATGAGCAGTTCTTC. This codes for CATSRGLVYNEQFF.

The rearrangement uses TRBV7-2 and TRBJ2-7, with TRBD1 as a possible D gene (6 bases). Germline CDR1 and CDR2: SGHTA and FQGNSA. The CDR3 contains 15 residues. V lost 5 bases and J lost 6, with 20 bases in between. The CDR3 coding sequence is TGTGCCAGCAGCATAGGGACACCCGATGTAGGCGAGCAGTACTTC. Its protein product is CASSIGTPDVGEQYF.

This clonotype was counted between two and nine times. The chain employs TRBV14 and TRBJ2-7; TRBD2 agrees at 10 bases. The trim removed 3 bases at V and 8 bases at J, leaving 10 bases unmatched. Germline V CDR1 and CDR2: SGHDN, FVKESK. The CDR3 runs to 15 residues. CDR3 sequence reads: CASSHPGAGGIKQYF. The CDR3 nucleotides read TGTGCCAGCAGCCACCCTGGAGCGGGGGGGATCAAGCAGTACTTC. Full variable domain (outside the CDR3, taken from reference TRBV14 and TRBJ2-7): EAGVTQFPSHSVIEKGQTVTLRCDPISGHDNLYWYRRVMGKEIKFLLHFVKESKQDESGMPNNRFLAERTGGTYSTLKVQPAELEDSGVYFCASSHPGAGGIKQYFGPGTRLTVT.

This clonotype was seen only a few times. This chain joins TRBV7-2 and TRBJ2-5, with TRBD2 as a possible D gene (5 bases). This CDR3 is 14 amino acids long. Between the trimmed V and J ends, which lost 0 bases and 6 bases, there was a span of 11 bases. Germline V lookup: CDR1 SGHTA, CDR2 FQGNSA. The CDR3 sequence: CASSLAGAAKTQYF. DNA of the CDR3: TGTGCCAGCAGCTTAGCGGGAGCGGCGAAGACCCAGTACTTC.

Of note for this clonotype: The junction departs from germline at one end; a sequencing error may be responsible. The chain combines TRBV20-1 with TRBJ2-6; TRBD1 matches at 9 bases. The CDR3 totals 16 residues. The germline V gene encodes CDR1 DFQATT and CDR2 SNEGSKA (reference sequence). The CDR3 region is CCAVTGGASGANVLTF. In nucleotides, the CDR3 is TGCTGTGCTGTTACAGGGGGCGCGTCTGGGGCCAACGTCCTGACTTTC.

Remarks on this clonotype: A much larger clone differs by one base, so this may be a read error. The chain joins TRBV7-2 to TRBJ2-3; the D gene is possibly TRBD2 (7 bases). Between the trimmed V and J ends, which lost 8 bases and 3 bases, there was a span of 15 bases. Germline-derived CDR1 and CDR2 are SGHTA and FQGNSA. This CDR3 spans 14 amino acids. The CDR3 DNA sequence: TGTGCCAGCTGCAATAGGGGGGGAACAGATACGCAGTATTTT. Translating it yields CASCNRGGTDTQYF.

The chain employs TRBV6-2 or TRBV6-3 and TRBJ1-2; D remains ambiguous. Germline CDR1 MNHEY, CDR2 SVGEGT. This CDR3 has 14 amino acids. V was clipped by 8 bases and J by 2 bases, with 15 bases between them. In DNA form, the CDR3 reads TGTGCCAGCTTCGGAGGGCGAGGGAACTATGGCTACACCTTC. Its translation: CASFGGRGNYGYTF.

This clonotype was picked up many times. The CDR3 coding sequence is TGTGCCAGCAGCCGCGGCCAAAACTATGGCTACACCTTC. Its protein product is CASSRGQNYGYTF. The chain employs TRBV7-9 and TRBJ1-2, with unresolved D. Trimming stripped 5 bases from V and 2 bases from J, with 9 bases between. The CDR3 contains 13 residues. Germline V gene data show CDR1 as SEHNR and CDR2 as FQNEAQ (reference sequence).

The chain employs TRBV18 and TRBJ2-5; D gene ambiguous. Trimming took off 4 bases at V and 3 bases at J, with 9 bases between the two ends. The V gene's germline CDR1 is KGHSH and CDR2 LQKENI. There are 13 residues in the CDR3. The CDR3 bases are TGTGCCAGCTCACTCAGCCAGGAAGAGACCCAGTACTTC. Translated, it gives CASSLSQEETQYF. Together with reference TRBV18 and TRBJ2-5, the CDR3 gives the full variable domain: NAGVMQNPRHLVRRRGQEARLRCSPMKGHSHVYWYRQLPEEGLKFMVYLQKENIIDESGMPKERFSAEFPKEGPSILRIQQVVRGDSAAYFCASSLSQEETQYFGPGTRLLVL.

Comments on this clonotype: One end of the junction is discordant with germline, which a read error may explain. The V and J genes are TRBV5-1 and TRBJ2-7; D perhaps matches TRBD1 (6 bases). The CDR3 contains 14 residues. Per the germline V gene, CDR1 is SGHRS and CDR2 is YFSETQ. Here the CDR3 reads CASSTQGSPYELYF. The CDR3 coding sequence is TGCGCCAGCAGCACACAGGGTTCGCCCTACGAGCTGTACTTC.

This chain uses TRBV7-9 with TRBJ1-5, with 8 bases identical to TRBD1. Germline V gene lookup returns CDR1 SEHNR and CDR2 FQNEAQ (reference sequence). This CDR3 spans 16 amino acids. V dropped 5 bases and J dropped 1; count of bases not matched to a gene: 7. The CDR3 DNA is TGTGCCAGCAGCCATTCTTGGACAGGGAGCAATCAGCCCCAGCATTTT. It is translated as CASSHSWTGSNQPQHF.

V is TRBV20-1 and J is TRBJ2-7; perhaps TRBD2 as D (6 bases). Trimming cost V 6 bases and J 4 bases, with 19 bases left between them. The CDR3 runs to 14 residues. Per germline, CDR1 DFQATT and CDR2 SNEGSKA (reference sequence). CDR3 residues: CSAHEAGLTYEQYF. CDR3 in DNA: TGCAGTGCGCACGAGGCGGGGTTGACTTACGAGCAGTACTTC.

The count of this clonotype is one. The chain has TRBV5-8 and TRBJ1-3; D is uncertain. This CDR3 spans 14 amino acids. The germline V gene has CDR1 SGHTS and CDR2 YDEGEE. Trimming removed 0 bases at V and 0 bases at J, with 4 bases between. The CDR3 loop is CASSLAYSGNTIYF. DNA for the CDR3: TGTGCCAGCAGCTTGGCCTACTCTGGAAACACCATATATTTT.

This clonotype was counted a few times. The CDR3 loop is CATSDSGRNTGELFF. CDR3 in DNA: TGTGCCACCAGTGATTCAGGACGAAACACCGGGGAGCTGTTTTTT. The chain has TRBV24-1 and TRBJ2-2; D call uncertain. The germline V and J ends were trimmed by 2 bases and 2 bases, with 8 bases remaining between them. The germline gives CDR1 KGHDR, CDR2 SFDVKD. CDR3 length: 15 residues.

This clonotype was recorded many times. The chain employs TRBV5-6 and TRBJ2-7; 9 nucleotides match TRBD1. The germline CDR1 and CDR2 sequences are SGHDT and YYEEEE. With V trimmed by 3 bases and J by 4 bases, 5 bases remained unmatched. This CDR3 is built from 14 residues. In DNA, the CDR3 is TGTGCCAGCAGCTCCTGGGACAGGGAATACGAGCAGTACTTC. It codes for CASSSWDREYEQYF. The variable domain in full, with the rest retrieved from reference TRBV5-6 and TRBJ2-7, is DAGVTQSPTHLIKTRGQQVTLRCSPKSGHDTVSWYQQALGQGPQFIFQYYEEEERQRGNFPDRFSGHQFPNYSSELNVNALLLGDSALYLCASSSWDREYEQYFGPGTRLTVT.